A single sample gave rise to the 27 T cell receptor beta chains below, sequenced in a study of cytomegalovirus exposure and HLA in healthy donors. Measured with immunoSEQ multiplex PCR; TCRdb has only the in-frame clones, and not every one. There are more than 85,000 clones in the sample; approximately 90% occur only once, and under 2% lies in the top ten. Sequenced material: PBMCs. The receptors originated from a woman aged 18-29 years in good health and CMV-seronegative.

CDR3 sequence (DNA): TGCGCCAGCAGCCAAGATCTCTTGGGACAGTTCGATGGACTGTTTTTT. Translated, it gives CASSQDLLGQFDGLFF. The chain is built from TRBV4-3 and TRBJ1-4; 7 bases are shared with TRBD1. Germline V CDR1 and CDR2: LGHNA, YSLEER. The CDR3 contains 16 residues. J gave up 13 bases and V 0 bases, and 14 bases lay outside the gene matches.

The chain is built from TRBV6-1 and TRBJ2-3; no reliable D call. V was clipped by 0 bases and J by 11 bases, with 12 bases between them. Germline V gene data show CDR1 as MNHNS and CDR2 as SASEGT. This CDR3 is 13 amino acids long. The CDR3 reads CASSEALVRRQYF. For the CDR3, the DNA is TGTGCCAGCAGTGAAGCTCTGGTAAGGAGGCAGTATTTT.

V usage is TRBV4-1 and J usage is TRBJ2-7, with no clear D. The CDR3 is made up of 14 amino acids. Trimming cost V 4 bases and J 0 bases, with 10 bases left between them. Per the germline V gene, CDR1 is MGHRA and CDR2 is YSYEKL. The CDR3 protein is CASSPAGSSYEQYF. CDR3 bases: TGCGCCAGCAGCCCCGCCGGTTCCTCCTACGAGCAGTACTTC.

The CDR3 DNA follows: TGTGCCAGCAGCTTAAACCTTCAGGGGTCTGAAGCTTTCTTT. Its protein is CASSLNLQGSEAFF. V is TRBV7-2 and J is TRBJ1-1; tentatively, D is TRBD1 (6 bases). Trimming removed 2 bases from V and 6 bases from J, with 13 bases in between. The CDR3 contains 14 residues. From germline, CDR1 is SGHTA and CDR2 FQGNSA.

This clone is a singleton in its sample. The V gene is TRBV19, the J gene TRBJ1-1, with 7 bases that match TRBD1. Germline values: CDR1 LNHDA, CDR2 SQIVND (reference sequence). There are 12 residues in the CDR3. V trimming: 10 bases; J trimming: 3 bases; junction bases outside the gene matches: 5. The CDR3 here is CATLDRDTEAFF. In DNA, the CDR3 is TGTGCCACCCTCGACAGGGACACTGAAGCTTTCTTT.

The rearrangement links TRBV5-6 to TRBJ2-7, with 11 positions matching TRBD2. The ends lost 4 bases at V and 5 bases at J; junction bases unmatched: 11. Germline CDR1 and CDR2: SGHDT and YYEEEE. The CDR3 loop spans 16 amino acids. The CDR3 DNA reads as TGTGCCAGCAGCCATTCGACTAGCGGGGTCCGGAACGAGCAGTACTTC. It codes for CASSHSTSGVRNEQYF.

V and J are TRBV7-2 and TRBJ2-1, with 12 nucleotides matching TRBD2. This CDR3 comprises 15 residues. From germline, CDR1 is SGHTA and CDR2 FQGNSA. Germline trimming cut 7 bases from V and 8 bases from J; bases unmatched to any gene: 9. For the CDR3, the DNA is TGTGCCAGCACCCTCGGGACTAGCGGGTGGGATGAGCAGTTCTTC. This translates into CASTLGTSGWDEQFF.

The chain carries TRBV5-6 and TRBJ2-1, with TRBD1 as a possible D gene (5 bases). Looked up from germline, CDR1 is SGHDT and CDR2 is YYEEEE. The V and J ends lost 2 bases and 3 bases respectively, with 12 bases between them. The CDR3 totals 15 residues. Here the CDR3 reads CASSFNGAGYNEQFF. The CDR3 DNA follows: TGTGCCAGCAGCTTTAATGGGGCTGGCTACAATGAGCAGTTCTTC.

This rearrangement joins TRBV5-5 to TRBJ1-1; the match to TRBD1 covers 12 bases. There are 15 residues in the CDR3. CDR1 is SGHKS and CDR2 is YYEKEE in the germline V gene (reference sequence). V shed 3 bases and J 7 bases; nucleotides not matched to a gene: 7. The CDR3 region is CASSWGQGALSEAFF. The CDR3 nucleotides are TGTGCCAGCAGCTGGGGACAGGGGGCGCTGAGTGAAGCTTTCTTT.

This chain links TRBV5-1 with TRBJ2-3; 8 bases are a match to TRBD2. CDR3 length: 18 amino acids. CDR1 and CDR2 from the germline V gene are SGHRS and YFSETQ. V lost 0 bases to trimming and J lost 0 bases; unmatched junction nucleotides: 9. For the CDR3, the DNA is TGCGCCAGCAGCTTGGTGGTAGCGGGGATATCTAGCACAGATACGCAGTATTTT. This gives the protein CASSLVVAGISSTDTQYF. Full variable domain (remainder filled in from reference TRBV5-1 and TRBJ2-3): KAGVTQTPRYLIKTRGQQVTLSCSPISGHRSVSWYQQTPGQGLQFLFEYFSETQRNKGNFPGRFSGRQFSNSRSEMNVSTLELGDSALYLCASSLVVAGISSTDTQYFGPGTRLTVL.

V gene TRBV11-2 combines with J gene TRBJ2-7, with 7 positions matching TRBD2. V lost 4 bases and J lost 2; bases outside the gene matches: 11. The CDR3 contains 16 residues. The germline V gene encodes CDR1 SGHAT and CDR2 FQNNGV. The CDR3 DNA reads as TGTGCCAGCAGCTCTGCTGCGGCTAGCGGCACCTACGAGCAGTACTTC. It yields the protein CASSSAAASGTYEQYF.

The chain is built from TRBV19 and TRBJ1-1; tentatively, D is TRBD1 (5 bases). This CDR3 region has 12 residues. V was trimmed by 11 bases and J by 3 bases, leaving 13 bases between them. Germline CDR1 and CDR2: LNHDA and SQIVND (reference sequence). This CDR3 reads CAARGGYTEAFF. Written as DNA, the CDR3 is TGTGCCGCCCGGGGGGGATACACTGAAGCTTTCTTT.

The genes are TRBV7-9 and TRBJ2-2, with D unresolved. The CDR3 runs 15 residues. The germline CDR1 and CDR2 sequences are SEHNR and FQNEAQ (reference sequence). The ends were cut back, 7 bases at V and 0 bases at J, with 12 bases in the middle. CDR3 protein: CASTLMRTNTGELFF. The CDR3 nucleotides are TGTGCCAGCACACTAATGAGGACGAACACCGGGGAGCTGTTTTTT.

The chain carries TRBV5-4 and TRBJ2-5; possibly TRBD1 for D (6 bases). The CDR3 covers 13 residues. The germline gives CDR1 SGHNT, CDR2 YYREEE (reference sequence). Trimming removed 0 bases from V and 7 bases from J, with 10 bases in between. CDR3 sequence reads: CASSLAGELTQYF. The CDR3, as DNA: TGTGCCAGCAGCTTGGCAGGGGAATTGACCCAGTACTTC.

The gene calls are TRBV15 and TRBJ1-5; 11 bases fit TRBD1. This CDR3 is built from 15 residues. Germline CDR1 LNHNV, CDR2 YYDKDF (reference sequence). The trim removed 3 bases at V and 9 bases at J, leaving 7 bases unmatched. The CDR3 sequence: CATSSEGTGGWPQHF. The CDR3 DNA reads TGTGCCACCAGCAGTGAAGGGACAGGGGGGTGGCCCCAGCATTTT.

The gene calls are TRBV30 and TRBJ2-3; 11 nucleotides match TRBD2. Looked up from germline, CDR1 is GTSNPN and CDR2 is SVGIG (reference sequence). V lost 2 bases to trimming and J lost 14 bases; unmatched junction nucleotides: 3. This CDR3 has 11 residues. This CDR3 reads CAWSTSGSAYF. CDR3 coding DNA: TGTGCCTGGAGTACTAGCGGGAGTGCGTATTTT.

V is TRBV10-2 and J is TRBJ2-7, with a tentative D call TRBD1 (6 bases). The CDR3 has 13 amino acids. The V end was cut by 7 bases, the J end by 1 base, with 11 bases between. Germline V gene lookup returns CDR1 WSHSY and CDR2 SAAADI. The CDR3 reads CASTPTGSYEQYF. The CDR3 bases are TGCGCCAGCACCCCGACAGGTTCCTACGAGCAGTACTTC.

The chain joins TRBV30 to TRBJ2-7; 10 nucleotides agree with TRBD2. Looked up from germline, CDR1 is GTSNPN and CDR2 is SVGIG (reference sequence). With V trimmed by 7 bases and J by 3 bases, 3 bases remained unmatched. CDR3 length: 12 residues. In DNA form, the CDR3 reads TGTGCCTTATGGACTAGCGGCTACGAGCAGTACTTC. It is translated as CALWTSGYEQYF.

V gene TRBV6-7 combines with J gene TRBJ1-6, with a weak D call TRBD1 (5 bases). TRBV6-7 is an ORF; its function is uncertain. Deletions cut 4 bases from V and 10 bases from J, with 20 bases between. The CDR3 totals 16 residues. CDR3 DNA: TGTGCCAGCAGTTCACGCCCCGGACATTCCATATCACCCCTCCACTTT. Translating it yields CASSSRPGHSISPLHF.

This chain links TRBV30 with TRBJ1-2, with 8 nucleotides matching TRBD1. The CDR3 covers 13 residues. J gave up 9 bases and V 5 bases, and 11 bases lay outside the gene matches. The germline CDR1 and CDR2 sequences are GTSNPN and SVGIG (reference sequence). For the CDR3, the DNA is TGTGCCTGGGACAGGGGCCTTGAGGGGAGCTACACCTTC. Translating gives CAWDRGLEGSYTF.

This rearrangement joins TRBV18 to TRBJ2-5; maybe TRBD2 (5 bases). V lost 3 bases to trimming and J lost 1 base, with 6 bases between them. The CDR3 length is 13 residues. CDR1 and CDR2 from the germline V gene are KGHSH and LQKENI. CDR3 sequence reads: CASSPGVQETQYF. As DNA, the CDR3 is TGTGCCAGCTCACCCGGGGTCCAAGAGACCCAGTACTTC.

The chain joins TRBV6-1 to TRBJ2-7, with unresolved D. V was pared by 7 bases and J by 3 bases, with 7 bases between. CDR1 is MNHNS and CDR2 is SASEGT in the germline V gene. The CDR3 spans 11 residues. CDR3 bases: TGTGCCAGCACTCCCCGCTACGAGCAGTACTTC. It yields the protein CASTPRYEQYF.

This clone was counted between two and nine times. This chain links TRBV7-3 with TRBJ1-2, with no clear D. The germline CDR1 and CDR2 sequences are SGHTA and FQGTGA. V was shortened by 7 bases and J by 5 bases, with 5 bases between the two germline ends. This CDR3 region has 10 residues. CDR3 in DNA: TGTGCCAGCATCATTTATGGCTACACCTTC. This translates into CASIIYGYTF.

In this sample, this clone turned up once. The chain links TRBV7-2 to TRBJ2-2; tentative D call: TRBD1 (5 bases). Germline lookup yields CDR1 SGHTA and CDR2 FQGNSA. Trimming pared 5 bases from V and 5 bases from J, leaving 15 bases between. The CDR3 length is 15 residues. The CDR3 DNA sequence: TGTGCCAGCAGCCCGGACATGGTAGGAACCGGGGAGCTGTTTTTT. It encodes CASSPDMVGTGELFF.

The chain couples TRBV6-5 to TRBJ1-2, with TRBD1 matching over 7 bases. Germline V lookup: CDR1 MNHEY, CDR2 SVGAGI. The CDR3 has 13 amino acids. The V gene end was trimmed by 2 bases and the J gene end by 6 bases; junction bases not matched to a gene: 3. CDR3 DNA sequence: TGTGCCAGCAGTTACAGAGGACAGGATGGCTACACCTTC. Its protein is CASSYRGQDGYTF.

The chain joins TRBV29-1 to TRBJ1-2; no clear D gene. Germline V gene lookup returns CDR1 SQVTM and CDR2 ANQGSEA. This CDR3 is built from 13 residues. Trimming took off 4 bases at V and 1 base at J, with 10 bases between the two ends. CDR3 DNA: TGCAGCGTTGGGATAACAGTTAACTATGGCTACACCTTC. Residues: CSVGITVNYGYTF.

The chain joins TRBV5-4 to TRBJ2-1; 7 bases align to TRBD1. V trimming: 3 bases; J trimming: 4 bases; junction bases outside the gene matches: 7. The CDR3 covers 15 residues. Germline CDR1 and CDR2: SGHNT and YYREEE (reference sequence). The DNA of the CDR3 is TGTGCCAGCAGCTCCGGGACAGAGTCGTACAATGAGCAGTTCTTC. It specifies CASSSGTESYNEQFF.